This T cell receptor (beta chain) was captured in a study of CD8 T cells in Susac syndrome. Random hexamers were used to reverse transcribe 0.5 to 1 ug of RNA. TCRdb reanalysed the immunoSEQ multiplex PCR reads using MiXCR and keeps one entry per CDR3 protein. The data hold around 70,000 distinct CDR3 sequences, with just under 95% observed a single time. This CDR3 spans 15 amino acids. V was pared by 5 bases and J by 2 bases, with 15 bases between. Germline CDR1 is SEHNR and CDR2 is FQNEAQ (reference sequence). The chain carries TRBV7-9 and TRBJ2-5; tentative D call: TRBD1 (6 bases). The clonotype was recovered from a human donor with multiple sclerosis. Sequenced: CD8+ T cells from PBMCs. The CDR3 spells CASSPYRDLQETQYF. In DNA form, the CDR3 reads TGTGCCAGCAGCCCCTACAGGGACCTACAAGAGACCCAGTACTTC.